The 8 T cell receptor beta chains below all came from one sample that was sequenced in a study of cytomegalovirus exposure and HLA in healthy donors (dated by TCRdb to about 2017). The library came from the immunoSEQ multiplex PCR assay. Entries here come from immuneACCESS through TCRdb and include only in-frame sequences with V and J called. Some clones fail to appear in such tables; in the studies checked, an unresolved V gene covers under half of the shortfall, and the cause of the remainder is unknown. For this sample the table gives over 150,000 clones, of which 80% to 85% were detected only once. The top ten hold 2.5% to 3.5% of the sample. Sequencing used PBMCs. The receptors come from a woman between 18 and 29 years old in good health and CMV-seropositive.

V and J are TRBV2 and TRBJ2-5; 15 bases are a match to TRBD2. The CDR3 has 15 amino acids. The V segment lost 8 bases and the J segment 1 base; nucleotides outside the gene matches: 2. Germline V gene lookup returns CDR1 SNHLY and CDR2 FYNNEI. The CDR3 DNA reads as TGTGCCAGCGGGACTAGCGGGGGGATCCAAGAGACCCAGTACTTC. This sequence encodes CASGTSGGIQETQYF.

The V and J genes are TRBV30 and TRBJ2-7; 12 bases line up with TRBD1. There are 17 residues in the CDR3. CDR1 is GTSNPN, CDR2 SVGIG, per germline (reference sequence). After removal of 3 bases from V and 2 bases from J, the junction contained 11 bases not matched to a gene. CDR3 DNA: TGTGCCTGGAGCCTGAGAACCGGGACAGGGGGCGCCTACGAGCAGTACTTC. It translates to CAWSLRTGTGGAYEQYF.

The rearrangement joins TRBV5-4 to TRBJ2-2, with D possibly matching TRBD1 (5 bases). The CDR3 covers 15 residues. From germline, CDR1 is SGHNT and CDR2 YYREEE (reference sequence). Trimming removed 1 base from V and 6 bases from J, with 13 bases in between. CDR3 region: CASSLPSRVPGELFF. Here the CDR3 DNA reads TGTGCCAGCAGCTTGCCCTCCAGGGTCCCCGGGGAGCTGTTTTTT.

By share of the sample, this clone is medium-sized. DNA for the CDR3: TGCGCCAGCAGCGAGGGACTAGCGAACACAGATACGCAGTATTTT. Translating gives CASSEGLANTDTQYF. The chain couples TRBV5-1 to TRBJ2-3; 10 bases agree with TRBD2. The trim removed 4 bases at V and 2 bases at J, leaving 4 bases unmatched. Germline CDR1 reads SGHRS; CDR2 reads YFSETQ. The CDR3 has 15 amino acids. Full variable domain (rest looked up from reference TRBV5-1 and TRBJ2-3): KAGVTQTPRYLIKTRGQQVTLSCSPISGHRSVSWYQQTPGQGLQFLFEYFSETQRNKGNFPGRFSGRQFSNSRSEMNVSTLELGDSALYLCASSEGLANTDTQYFGPGTRLTVL.

The genes are TRBV6-5 and TRBJ2-1; 7 bases agree with TRBD1. Germline lookup yields CDR1 MNHEY and CDR2 SVGAGI. Losses at the gene ends were 4 bases for V and 7 bases for J; bases not matched to a gene: 13. The CDR3 is 16 amino acids. CDR3 nucleotide sequence: TGTGCCAGCAGTTCCGGGACAGACCGGCGTGTGAATGAGCAGTTCTTC. Its translation is CASSSGTDRRVNEQFF.

The chain joins TRBV4-3 to TRBJ1-2; a possible D gene is TRBD1 (6 bases). From germline, CDR1 is LGHNA and CDR2 YSLEER. The CDR3 runs to 16 residues. Trimming took 1 base from V and 4 from J, leaving 16 bases between them. The CDR3, as DNA: TGCGCCAGCAGCCAAGCAACCCAGGGGCTTGTCTATGGCTACACCTTC. Protein sequence: CASSQATQGLVYGYTF.

This clone has just a few counts. The chain combines TRBV4-1 with TRBJ1-6; 11 bases line up with TRBD1. The CDR3 has 14 residues. J lost 9 bases, V lost 5 bases, and 3 bases had no gene match. Per germline, CDR1 MGHRA and CDR2 YSYEKL. The CDR3 DNA follows: TGCGCCAGCAGCGCGGGGACAGGGGGTTCACCCCTCCACTTT. Its protein is CASSAGTGGSPLHF.

V usage is TRBV5-6 and J usage is TRBJ1-5, with 9 bases aligning to TRBD1. Germline V gene sequence: CDR1 SGHDT, CDR2 YYEEEE. The CDR3 extends over 14 amino acids. J was trimmed by 5 bases and V by 4 bases; bases with no gene match: 4. DNA of the CDR3: TGTGCCAGCAGCCTGGGACAGGGACATCAGCCCCAGCATTTT. This sequence encodes CASSLGQGHQPQHF.